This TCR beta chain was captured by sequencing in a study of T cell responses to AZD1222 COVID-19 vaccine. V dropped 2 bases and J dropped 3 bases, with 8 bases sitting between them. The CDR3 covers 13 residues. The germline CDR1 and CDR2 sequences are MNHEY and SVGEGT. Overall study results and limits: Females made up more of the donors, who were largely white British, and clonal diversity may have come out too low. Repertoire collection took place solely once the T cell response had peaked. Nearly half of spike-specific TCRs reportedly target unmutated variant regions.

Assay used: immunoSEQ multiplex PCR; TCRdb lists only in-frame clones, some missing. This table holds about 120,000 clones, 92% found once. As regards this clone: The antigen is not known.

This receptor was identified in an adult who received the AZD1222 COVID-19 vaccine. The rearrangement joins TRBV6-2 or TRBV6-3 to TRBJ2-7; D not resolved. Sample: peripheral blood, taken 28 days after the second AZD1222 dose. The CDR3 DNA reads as TGTGCCAGCAGTTACGGCAGAAACTACGAGCAGTACTTC. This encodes CASSYGRNYEQYF.